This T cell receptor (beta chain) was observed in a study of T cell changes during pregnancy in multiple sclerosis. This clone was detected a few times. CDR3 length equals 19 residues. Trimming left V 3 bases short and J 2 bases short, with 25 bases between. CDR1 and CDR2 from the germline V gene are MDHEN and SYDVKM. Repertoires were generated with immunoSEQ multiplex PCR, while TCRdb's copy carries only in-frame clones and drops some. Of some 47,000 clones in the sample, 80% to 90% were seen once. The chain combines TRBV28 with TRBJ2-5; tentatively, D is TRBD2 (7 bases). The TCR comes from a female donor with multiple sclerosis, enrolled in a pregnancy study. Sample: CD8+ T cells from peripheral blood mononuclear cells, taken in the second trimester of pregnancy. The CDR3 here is CASSFPVGREGGHQETQYF. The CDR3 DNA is TGTGCCAGCAGTTTTCCCGTCGGCAGGGAGGGGGGCCATCAAGAGACCCAGTACTTC.